Listed here is a single TCR beta chain. No antigen is known for it. This record belongs to a study of T cells expressing NK-cell markers. Whole-study context: Each TCR beta repertoire originated in sorted T cells that were CD3+CD56+NKG2C+, CD3+CD56+NKG2C- or CD3+CD56-NKG2C+. Sequencing covered eight donors, seven HCMV-seropositive and one seronegative. Notes on the study in general: A handful of donors had dominant NKG2C+ clonotypes that comprised roughly 1.0-8% of their CD8+ T cells.

Following a re-call of the 5' RACE reads, TCRdb has one entry per CDR3 protein and lacks DNA. The data include around 3,500 distinct CDR3 sequences; the top ten clones carry approximately 88%. Germline V gene sequence: CDR1 LNHNV, CDR2 YYDKDF (reference sequence). CDR3 length equals 15 residues. The V call is TRBV15, the J call TRBJ2-5; TCRdb's D gene call, TRBD1, goes unchecked for lack of DNA. The sample consisted of blood T cells: a sorted CD56 or NKG2C T cell subset, CD4+ or CD8+ T cells, or bulk PBMC T cells (not recorded which). The clonotype comes from a man aged 18 to 69 in good health. CDR3 amino acids: CATSRDRAAQETQYF.